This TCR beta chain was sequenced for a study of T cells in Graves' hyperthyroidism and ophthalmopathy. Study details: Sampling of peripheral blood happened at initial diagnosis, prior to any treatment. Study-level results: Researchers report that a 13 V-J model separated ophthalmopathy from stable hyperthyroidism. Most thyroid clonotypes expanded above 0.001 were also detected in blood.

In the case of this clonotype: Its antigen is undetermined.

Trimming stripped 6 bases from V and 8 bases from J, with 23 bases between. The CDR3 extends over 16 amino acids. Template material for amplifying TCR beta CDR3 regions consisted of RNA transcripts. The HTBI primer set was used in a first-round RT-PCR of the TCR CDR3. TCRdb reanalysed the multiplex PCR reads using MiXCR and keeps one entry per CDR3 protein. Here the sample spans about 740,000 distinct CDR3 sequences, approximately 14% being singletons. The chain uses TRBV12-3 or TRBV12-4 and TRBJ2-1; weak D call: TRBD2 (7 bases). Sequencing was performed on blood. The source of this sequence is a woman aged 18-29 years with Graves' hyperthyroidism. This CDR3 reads CASSSPRGGLHYEQFF. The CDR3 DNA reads TGTGCCAGCAGCTCCCCTAGGGGGGGCCTACACTATGAGCAGTTCTTC.